This TCR beta chain was captured in a study of shared clonotypes between healthy human individuals (dated by TCRdb to about 2020). Describing the broader study: The cohort included three men and a couple of women between 18 and 49 years of age. Per donor, three plates each were used for CD4 naive and CD4 memory, two for CD8 naive, and one for CD8 memory. The study deeply sequenced blood TCR repertoires of about 5 healthy adults to estimate repertoire size and the extent of clonotype sharing between individuals. To increase sequencing depth and limit assay-specific biases, different laboratories used diverse techniques to prepare libraries and sequence TCR repertoires. Per donor, leukapheresis produced somewhere between about 0.8 and 9 billion PBMCs.

This clone was seen more than once but under ten times. It has no known antigen specificity. Base quality data are lacking; no much larger clone is found one base away. A distance of 17 bases separates the germline ends of V and J, which lose 6 bases and 8 bases respectively. CDR1 and CDR2 are drawn from the germline V gene: MNHEY, SVGAGI. Including cysteine and phenylalanine, the CDR3 has 15 amino acids. Only the CDR3 portion is preserved as DNA: 45 bases, with reading frame beginning at the first base. General findings and caveats noted by the study authors: Compared with non-shared clonotypes, clonotypes shared by all four sorted-subset donors had higher generation probabilities. Sharing across several donors was observed for roughly 5% of naive CD4, around 3.5% of naive CD8, 2.3% of memory CD4, and roughly 0.43% of memory CD8 clonotypes. Only blood was sampled, and tissue TCR repertoires likely differ from those in blood. Naive subsets generally had larger estimated clonotype richness than memory subsets did. The genetic and exposure-history diversity represented was limited by the small number of donors. Incomplete sequencing was indicated by rarefaction of sorted-subset datasets, despite the large sequencing depth. Based on pairwise subsampling, the degree of clonotype sharing among donors was expected to be affected by sequencing depth.

Using the deep immunoSEQ assay, multiplex PCR amplified TCR CDR3 regions from genomic DNA. Extracted genomic DNA from each cell subset was spread evenly across all wells of several immunoSEQ 96-well plates, with each plate serving as a replicate. For sorted subsets, 200 ng of genomic DNA, equivalent to around 29,000 T cell genomes, went into each replicate PCR. Purified libraries were quantified with a Qubit 3.0 fluorometer, sized on a Bioanalyzer 2100, and re-quantified with the KAPA Library Quantification kit. Each immunoSEQ 96-well plate was sequenced on its own single-read 150-cycle Illumina NextSeq 550 flow cell. In the original analysis: Because only junctional sequences without quality scores were contained in the immunoSEQ output, filtering matching that applied to full-length reads could not be performed. Sequences were annotated with PyIR, a Python wrapper for IgBLAST v1.9, using IMGT germline references to assign V/J genes and CDR3. Reads were removed for weak V/J assignments (E-value above 1e-6), missing CDR3, stop codons, out-of-frame junctions, or ambiguous translated residues. V3J clonotypes were defined as sequences sharing an identical inferred V gene, J gene, and CDR3 amino acid sequence. The percentage overlap between two repertoires was calculated by dividing the number of shared unique clonotypes by the size of the smaller repertoire. RTK rarefaction, the Chao1 estimator, and Recon v2.1 estimates of unobserved clonotypes were used to assess repertoire richness. Generation probabilities for all TCRbeta clonotypes obtained by the gDNA method from a handful of donors were computed using OLGA. Here the immuneACCESS table is served through TCRdb, limited to in-frame sequences with V and J called. Missing clones are a known gap in these copies; in checked studies unresolved V genes cover under half, and the rest lacks a known reason. V and J calls and clone size are those listed in that table; D and trimming were worked out from the DNA. The sample table lists 1.5 million to 2.5 million clones, approximately 95% of them with a count of one. Together, the top ten hold roughly 1% of the sample.

CD8 naive samples were CD45RO-negative cells positively selected for CCR7, giving a CD45RA+CCR7+ population that excluded TemRA cells. Donors were healthy HIV-negative adults with no recently reported acute infections or vaccinations. Only Caucasian adults living in Nashville, Tennessee, USA were represented among the donors. After blood collection by leukapheresis, PBMCs were isolated using Ficoll-Histopaque density gradient centrifugation and then cryopreserved in the vapor phase of liquid nitrogen. Analytical flow cytometry was used to check the purity and quantity of every magnetically sorted T cell population. Genomic DNA was isolated from each sorted fraction and quantified by UV absorbance on a Nanodrop 2000c.

Recombination joined TRBV6-5 with TRBJ1-6, and possibly TRBD1, on 6 matching bases. Sequenced input: naive CD8+ T cells sorted from blood. Read against the paper, the sample's cell subset or site label means: CD45RA+CCR7+. The receptor was derived from a man between 18 and 29 years old in good health. The CDR3 here reads CASSHYGGWYSPLHF. The base sequence is TGTGCCAGCAGCCACTACGGGGGCTGGTATTCACCCCTCCACTTT.